This note documents a single T cell receptor (beta chain) sequence. This entry belongs to a study of blood T cell repertoires in COVID-19. Study-level background: PBMCs, B-cell-depleted T cells, or T cells were the source of the cDNA or gDNA that made up the material.

Authors' analysis steps: It was from reference gene primer amplification that nucleated cell counts were estimated. The method was immunoSEQ multiplex PCR; TCRdb's version includes in-frame clones alone and lacks a portion of them. From that table come the V and J calls and clone size; the DNA was used to work out D and trimming. This sample has roughly 300,000 clones, with roughly 86% found just once. Germline CDR1 SGHTA, CDR2 FQGNSA. V lost 4 bases and J 2 bases, leaving 14 bases between the germline ends. The CDR3 totals 15 residues. The chain has TRBV7-2 and TRBJ1-2, with D maybe TRBD1 (6 bases). The source material was PBMCs or T cells enriched from blood (not recorded which). The sequence came from a woman aged 25 to 45 who had recovered from COVID-19. The CDR3 DNA sequence: TGTGCCAGCAGCTCTGCCGGGACAAGGAACTATGGCTACACCTTC. Translated: CASSSAGTRNYGYTF.